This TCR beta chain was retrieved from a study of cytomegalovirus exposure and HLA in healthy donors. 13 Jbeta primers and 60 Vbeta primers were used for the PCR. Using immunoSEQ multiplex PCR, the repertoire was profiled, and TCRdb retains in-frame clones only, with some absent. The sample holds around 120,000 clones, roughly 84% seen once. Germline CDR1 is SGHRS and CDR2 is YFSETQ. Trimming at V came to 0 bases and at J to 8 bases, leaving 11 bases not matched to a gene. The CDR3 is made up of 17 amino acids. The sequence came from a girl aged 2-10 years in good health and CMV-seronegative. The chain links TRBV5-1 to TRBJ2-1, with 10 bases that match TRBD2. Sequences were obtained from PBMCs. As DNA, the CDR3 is TGCGCCAGCAGCTTGGTACCCCTAGCGGGAGTAACTGATGAGCAGTTCTTC. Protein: CASSLVPLAGVTDEQFF.